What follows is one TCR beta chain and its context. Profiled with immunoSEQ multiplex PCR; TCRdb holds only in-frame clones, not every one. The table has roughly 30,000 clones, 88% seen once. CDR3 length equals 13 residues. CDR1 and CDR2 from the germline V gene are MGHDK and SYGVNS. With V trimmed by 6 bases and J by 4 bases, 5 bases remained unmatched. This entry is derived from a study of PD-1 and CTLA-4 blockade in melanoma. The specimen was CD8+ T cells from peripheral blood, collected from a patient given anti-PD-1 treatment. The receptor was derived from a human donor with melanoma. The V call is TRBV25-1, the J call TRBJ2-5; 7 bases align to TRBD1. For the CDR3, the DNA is TGTGCCAGCAGCGGCGACAGGGCAGAGACCCAGTACTTC. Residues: CASSGDRAETQYF.